The 23 T cell receptor beta chains reported below all come from one sample, sequenced in a study of T cell responses to AZD1222 COVID-19 vaccine. Some clones are missing from TCRdb's copy, which holds only in-frame ones; the method was immunoSEQ multiplex PCR. The profile shows approximately 140,000 clones, more than 80% of them singletons. The sequencing here drew on peripheral blood, taken 28 days after the second AZD1222 dose. The source is an adult who received the AZD1222 COVID-19 vaccine.

V is TRBV14 and J is TRBJ2-7; 8 nucleotides agree with TRBD1. After removal of 4 bases from V and 6 bases from J, the junction contained 11 bases not matched to a gene. The CDR3 sequence is 15 residues long. Germline V gene sequence: CDR1 SGHDN, CDR2 FVKESK. The CDR3 DNA follows: TGTGCCAGCAGCCTAATAAACACAGGGGGAGGCGAGCAGTACTTC. Its protein product is CASSLINTGGGEQYF.

The chain combines TRBV11-2 with TRBJ2-7; D not certain. The CDR3 loop spans 13 amino acids. V lost 3 bases and J lost 5, with 11 bases in between. CDR1 and CDR2 from the germline V gene are SGHAT and FQNNGV. This chain's CDR3 is CASSFTLSDEQYF. In DNA, the CDR3 is TGTGCCAGCAGCTTTACACTTTCCGACGAGCAGTACTTC.

The chain links TRBV29-1 to TRBJ1-3; no firm D call. Germline V gene sequence: CDR1 SQVTM, CDR2 ANQGSEA. Trimming shortened V by 6 bases and J by 0 bases, and 9 bases separated the two germline ends. CDR3 length equals 13 residues. The CDR3 nucleotides are TGCAGCGTCGCGGTCACCTCTGGAAACACCATATATTTT. Encoded protein: CSVAVTSGNTIYF.

The chain recombines TRBV5-4 with TRBJ2-5, with D possibly called TRBD1 or TRBD2 (6 bases each). The CDR3 is made up of 16 amino acids. Trimming pared 0 bases from V and 4 bases from J, leaving 16 bases between. Germline loops: CDR1 SGHNT, CDR2 YYREEE (reference sequence). CDR3 nucleotide sequence: TGTGCCAGCAGCTTGGCACCGGGGGCAAATAGAGAGACCCAGTACTTC. It translates to CASSLAPGANRETQYF.

This clone was observed once. The rearrangement links TRBV6-5 to TRBJ1-1; D is undetermined. Germline CDR1 MNHEY, CDR2 SVGAGI. CDR3 size: 15 residues. V was trimmed by 0 bases and J by 2 bases, leaving 10 bases between them. CDR3 sequence: CASSYSYLENTEAFF. The CDR3 DNA reads as TGTGCCAGCAGTTACTCGTACTTAGAAAACACTGAAGCTTTCTTT.

This clone was detected once. The chain uses TRBV12-5 and TRBJ1-1; D gene ambiguous. Trimming removed 7 bases at V and 1 base at J, with 13 bases between. The CDR3 is made up of 14 amino acids. CDR1 and CDR2 from the germline V gene are LGHNT and FRNRAP. CDR3 amino acids: CASASLRSNTEAFF. The DNA of the CDR3 is TGTGCTAGTGCCTCCCTTAGGTCGAACACTGAAGCTTTCTTT.

The V gene is TRBV20-1, the J gene TRBJ1-2, with D unclear. V was shortened by 8 bases and J by 3 bases, with 10 bases between the two germline ends. Germline CDR1 DFQATT, CDR2 SNEGSKA (reference sequence). The CDR3 totals 11 residues. The CDR3 DNA sequence: TGCAGTTCGCGAACGGACTATGGCTACACCTTC. This gives the protein CSSRTDYGYTF.

This clone was seen once. J is TRBJ2-2 and V is TRBV5-6; 9 nucleotides agree with TRBD1. The V segment lost 4 bases and the J segment 5 bases; nucleotides outside the gene matches: 6. Germline values: CDR1 SGHDT, CDR2 YYEEEE. There are 15 residues in the CDR3. CDR3 in amino acids: CASSRPGTGTGELFF. CDR3 sequence (DNA): TGTGCCAGCAGCCGCCCAGGGACAGGGACCGGGGAGCTGTTTTTT.

The rearrangement links TRBV6-1 to TRBJ1-1, with TRBD1 as a possible D gene (6 bases). In germline, CDR1 is MNHNS, CDR2 SASEGT. The CDR3 sequence is 14 residues long. V was clipped by 7 bases and J by 1 base, with 13 bases between them. The chain's CDR3 is CASKQSGANTEAFF. CDR3 in DNA: TGTGCCAGCAAGCAATCAGGGGCGAACACTGAAGCTTTCTTT.

J is TRBJ1-2 and V is TRBV20-1; D is unresolved. The V end was cut by 0 bases, the J end by 3 bases, with 2 bases between. Germline V gene data show CDR1 as DFQATT and CDR2 as SNEGSKA (reference sequence). The CDR3 totals 11 residues. The CDR3 loop is CSAREDYGYTF. CDR3 bases: TGCAGTGCTAGAGAAGACTATGGCTACACCTTC.

V usage is TRBV14 and J usage is TRBJ1-1; no clear D gene. V was clipped by 0 bases and J by 14 bases, with 16 bases between them. Germline V gene data show CDR1 as SGHDN and CDR2 as FVKESK. CDR3 size: 13 residues. The CDR3 is CASSQDMGRNVFF. CDR3 bases: TGTGCCAGCAGCCAAGATATGGGCAGGAATGTATTCTTT.

The CDR3, as DNA: TGTGCCAGCAGTTCTCTTTTTGAGCAGTTCTTC. Translating gives CASSSLFEQFF. This chain links TRBV27 with TRBJ2-1; D is uncertain. This CDR3 comprises 11 residues. Between the trimmed V and J ends, which lost 4 bases and 9 bases, there was a span of 7 bases. Germline CDR1 is MNHEY and CDR2 is SMNVEV (reference sequence).

The chain has TRBV27 and TRBJ2-1; 8 bases are a match to TRBD1. From germline, CDR1 is MNHEY and CDR2 SMNVEV (reference sequence). V lost 5 bases and J lost 10; bases outside the gene matches: 19. The CDR3 loop spans 17 amino acids. Here the CDR3 reads CASSDIRSGQVLREQFF. The CDR3 DNA follows: TGTGCCAGCAGTGATATAAGGTCGGGACAGGTACTTCGGGAGCAGTTCTTC.

V gene TRBV15 combines with J gene TRBJ2-7, with D unclear. The CDR3 has 14 amino acids. Trimming removed 0 bases from V and 4 bases from J, with 10 bases in between. Germline V lookup: CDR1 LNHNV, CDR2 YYDKDF (reference sequence). The CDR3 DNA follows: TGTGCCACCAGCAGAGAGAGGACGGTTTACGAGCAGTACTTC. Its translation: CATSRERTVYEQYF.

The V and J genes are TRBV29-1 and TRBJ1-2; the D gene is possibly TRBD1 (6 bases). This CDR3 contains 13 residues. V lost 5 bases and J lost 3, with 13 bases in between. Per the germline V gene, CDR1 is SQVTM and CDR2 is ANQGSEA. The CDR3 DNA reads as TGCAGCGTTAGGTCAGGGGATGACTATGGCTACACCTTC. Protein product: CSVRSGDDYGYTF.

This chain joins TRBV6-5 and TRBJ1-1; no reliable D call. The CDR3 sequence is 16 residues long. V gave up 4 bases and J gave up 0 bases, with 15 bases separating them. Per germline, CDR1 MNHEY and CDR2 SVGAGI. CDR3 loop: CASSFTRPAMNTEAFF. The DNA for the CDR3 is TGTGCCAGCAGTTTCACACGGCCAGCTATGAACACTGAAGCTTTCTTT.

Here the CDR3 reads CASIQGVTNYEQYF. The CDR3 DNA follows: TGTGCCAGCATTCAGGGGGTGACAAACTACGAGCAGTACTTC. The genes are TRBV6-4 and TRBJ2-7, with TRBD1 matching over 7 bases. This CDR3 region has 14 residues. Germline lookup yields CDR1 MRHNA and CDR2 SNTAGT. V shed 7 bases, J shed 3 bases, and the junction held 9 bases outside the gene matches.

The table lists this clone with a few counts. The rearrangement links TRBV3-1 (or the pseudogene TRBV3-2) to TRBJ2-7; D remains unclear. Germline V CDR1 and CDR2: LGHDT, YNNKEL (reference sequence). CDR3 length: 14 residues. V shed 0 bases and J shed 0 bases, with 6 bases lying between them. In DNA, the CDR3 is TGTGCCAGCAGCCAAGATTACAGCTCCTACGAGCAGTACTTC. It is translated as CASSQDYSSYEQYF.

Only a few counts were recorded for this clone. The chain joins TRBV29-1 to TRBJ1-2; D is perhaps TRBD1 (5 bases). V was clipped by 3 bases and J by 7 bases, with 18 bases between them. The V gene's germline CDR1 is SQVTM and CDR2 ANQGSEA. The CDR3 spans 14 residues. CDR3 region: CSVDGGLFRGGYTF. Written as DNA, the CDR3 is TGCAGCGTTGATGGGGGACTGTTCCGGGGTGGCTACACCTTC.

The chain combines TRBV21-1 with TRBJ2-7; the tabulated D call, TRBD2, remains unverified against the DNA. TRBV21-1 is recorded as a pseudogene. CDR3 length equals 18 residues. The CDR3 nucleotides are TGTGCCAGCAGCAAAGAGGCGGGGTGGCACCGCTGCGGCTACGAGCAGTACTTC. Translating it yields CASSKEAGWHRCGYEQYF.

This chain uses TRBV4-2 with TRBJ1-2, with 7 bases that match TRBD1. Unmatched junction bases numbered 10, after V lost 2 bases and J lost 4 bases. Looked up from germline, CDR1 is LGHNA and CDR2 is YNFKEQ. CDR3 length: 16 amino acids. Here the CDR3 reads CASSQRGQAKIYGYTF. CDR3 bases: TGTGCCAGCAGCCAAAGGGGGCAGGCGAAGATCTATGGCTACACCTTC.

This chain uses TRBV7-9 with TRBJ1-1; 7 nucleotides line up with TRBD1. This CDR3 is 15 amino acids long. Germline loops: CDR1 SEHNR, CDR2 FQNEAQ (reference sequence). V gave up 0 bases and J gave up 5 bases; unmatched junction bases: 6. The CDR3 protein is CASSLAAGGETEAFF. The CDR3 nucleotides read TGTGCCAGCAGCTTAGCGGCAGGGGGAGAGACTGAAGCTTTCTTT. Full variable domain (missing parts from reference TRBV7-9 and TRBJ1-1): DTGVSQNPRHKITKRGQNVTFRCDPISEHNRLYWYRQTLGQGPEFLTYFQNEAQLEKSRLLSDRFSAERPKGSFSTLEIQRTEQGDSAMYLCASSLAAGGETEAFFGQGTRLTVV.

This clone was seen just once. The CDR3 nucleotides are TGCGCCAGCAGCCAAGTAATCTTAGGGGGAATAAATCAGCCCCAGCATTTT. Its protein is CASSQVILGGINQPQHF. The chain is built from TRBV4-1 and TRBJ1-5; TRBD1 might be the D (6 bases). Germline lookup yields CDR1 MGHRA and CDR2 YSYEKL. CDR3 length equals 17 residues. V lost 1 base to trimming and J lost 4 bases, with 17 bases between them.